The T cell receptor (beta chain) under discussion was sequenced for a study of blood T cell repertoires in COVID-19. The overall study: From the United States, Italy and Spain came samples of acute and convalescent COVID-19.

Produced via immunoSEQ multiplex PCR; TCRdb's table is partial and in-frame only. The sample lists 350,000 or so clones; about 92% were seen once. Unmatched junction bases numbered 9, after V lost 3 bases and J lost 0 bases. This CDR3 region has 18 residues. Enrollment of patients from Seattle took place during active infection, with longitudinal follow-up. This TCR came from a woman aged 55-69 years with COVID-19, enrolled during active disease. This sequence joins TRBV23-1 and TRBJ2-1, with 9 bases matching TRBD1. TRBV23-1 is classed as an ORF, of uncertain function. Sequencing input: peripheral blood. CDR3 coding DNA: TGCGCCAGCAGTCATTTCACAGGGGGCAACGGCTCCTACAATGAGCAGTTCTTC. Amino acids: CASSHFTGGNGSYNEQFF.